This TCR beta chain was sequenced during a study of blood T cell repertoires in COVID-19. Assignments of participants to cohorts depended upon their own reported clinical history. V trimming: 6 bases; J trimming: 8 bases; junction bases outside the gene matches: 4. The CDR3 is 13 amino acids. The germline gives CDR1 LNHDA, CDR2 SQIVND (reference sequence). As processed by the authors: Researchers report that nucleated cell counts were estimated from reference gene primer amplification. The repertoire was sequenced with immunoSEQ multiplex PCR; TCRdb's copy has only in-frame clones and lacks some. V and J calls and clone size are as listed in that table; D and trimming were resolved from the DNA. This sample yields roughly 250,000 clones, of which approximately 86% are seen a single time; roughly 3.3% belongs to the top ten. This clone was picked up a small number of times.

Sample: PBMCs or T cells enriched from blood (not recorded which). This clonotype was sampled from a middle-aged woman with acute COVID-19. The chain employs TRBV19 and TRBJ2-1; 10 bases line up with TRBD1. Here the CDR3 reads CASRGQGDDEQFF. DNA for the CDR3: TGTGCCAGTAGAGGACAGGGGGACGATGAGCAGTTCTTC.